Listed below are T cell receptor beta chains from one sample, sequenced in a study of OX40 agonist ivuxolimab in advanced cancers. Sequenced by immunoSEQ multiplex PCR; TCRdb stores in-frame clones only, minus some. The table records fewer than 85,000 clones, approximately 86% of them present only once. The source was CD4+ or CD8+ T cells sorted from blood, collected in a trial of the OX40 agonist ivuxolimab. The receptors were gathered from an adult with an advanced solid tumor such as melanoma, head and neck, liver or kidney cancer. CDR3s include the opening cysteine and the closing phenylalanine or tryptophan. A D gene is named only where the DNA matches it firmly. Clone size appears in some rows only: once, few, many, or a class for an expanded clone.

CDR3nt: TGTGCCACCAGCAGAGAAGGGAGGGCCGCAGAGACCCAGTACTTC
CDR3aa: CATSREGRAAETQYF
j_gene: TRBJ2-5
v_gene: TRBV15
abundance: once
d_gene: TRBD2

CDR3nt: TGTGCCAGCAGCTTACAGGGTCGTACGCAGTATTTT
CDR3aa: CASSLQGRTQYF
j_gene: TRBJ2-3
v_gene: TRBV11-2
abundance: .
d_gene: .

CDR3nt: TGTGCCAGCAGCTTCCTTACGACAGGGACGGGGGAAAAACTGTTTTTT
CDR3aa: CASSFLTTGTGEKLFF
j_gene: TRBJ1-4
v_gene: TRBV7-9
abundance: few
d_gene: TRBD1

CDR3nt: TGTGCCAGCTCACCAGGGGGCGAGTATGGCTACACCTTC
CDR3aa: CASSPGGEYGYTF
j_gene: TRBJ1-2
v_gene: TRBV18
abundance: .
d_gene: .

CDR3nt: TGTGCCAGCAGTGGCGGGACTCGCAACAATGAGCAGTTCTTC
CDR3aa: CASSGGTRNNEQFF
j_gene: TRBJ2-1
v_gene: TRBV6-1
abundance: once
d_gene: .

CDR3nt: TGTGCCAGCAGGGGGGACGTAGGAAACACCATATATTTT
CDR3aa: CASRGDVGNTIYF
j_gene: TRBJ1-3
v_gene: TRBV2
abundance: .
d_gene: .

CDR3nt: TGTGCCTTCAACAGGGGTTCCGGTCAGCCCCAGCATTTT
CDR3aa: CAFNRGSGQPQHF
j_gene: TRBJ1-5
v_gene: TRBV30
abundance: .
d_gene: TRBD1

CDR3nt: TGTGCCAGCAGCGGCGGGGGGGGACTAGCGGCCACCACCGGGGAGCTGTTTTTT
CDR3aa: CASSGGGGLAATTGELFF
j_gene: TRBJ2-2
v_gene: TRBV9
abundance: once
d_gene: TRBD2

CDR3nt: TGTGCCAGTAGTGTAGCAGGATTGGAGCGGGCCGAGCAGTACTTC
CDR3aa: CASSVAGLERAEQYF
j_gene: TRBJ2-7
v_gene: TRBV19
abundance: .
d_gene: .

CDR3nt: TGTGCCTGGAGTGCAGGGGCTAGCAATCAGCCCCAGCATTTT
CDR3aa: CAWSAGASNQPQHF
j_gene: TRBJ1-5
v_gene: TRBV30
abundance: .
d_gene: .

CDR3nt: TGTGCCAGCAGTGTACACGGGAGGGATCAGCCCCAGCATTTT
CDR3aa: CASSVHGRDQPQHF
j_gene: TRBJ1-5
v_gene: TRBV7-9
abundance: .
d_gene: .

CDR3nt: TGTGCCAGCCGAGTTTATAAGGACAGGGGACAGCCCCAGCATTTT
CDR3aa: CASRVYKDRGQPQHF
j_gene: TRBJ1-5
v_gene: TRBV2
abundance: .
d_gene: TRBD1

CDR3nt: TGTGCCAGCAGCACGACCGGTGGGGGCGACTATGGCTACACCTTC
CDR3aa: CASSTTGGGDYGYTF
j_gene: TRBJ1-2
v_gene: TRBV7-8
abundance: .
d_gene: .

CDR3nt: TGTGCCAGCAGCCCACCCTTAGCTGGTAATGAGCAGTTCTTC
CDR3aa: CASSPPLAGNEQFF
j_gene: TRBJ2-1
v_gene: TRBV7-2
abundance: .
d_gene: .

CDR3nt: TGTGCCAGCAGCGTAGTAGAGGGACAGGGGGTAGGGAGCACAGATACGCAGTATTTT
CDR3aa: CASSVVEGQGVGSTDTQYF
j_gene: TRBJ2-3
v_gene: TRBV9
abundance: .
d_gene: TRBD1

CDR3nt: TGTGCCAGCAGTTCTTATCACCGGGACAGTACCTACGAGCAGTACTTC
CDR3aa: CASSSYHRDSTYEQYF
j_gene: TRBJ2-7
v_gene: TRBV6-6
abundance: once
d_gene: TRBD1

CDR3nt: TGTGCCAGTAGTATGTACGGACTAGCGGGGGACACCGGGGAGCTGTTTTTT
CDR3aa: CASSMYGLAGDTGELFF
j_gene: TRBJ2-2
v_gene: TRBV19
abundance: once
d_gene: TRBD2

CDR3nt: TGTGCCAGCAGCCTTACCGGGACAGGGGGAGAGACCCAGTACTTC
CDR3aa: CASSLTGTGGETQYF
j_gene: TRBJ2-5
v_gene: TRBV11-3
abundance: .
d_gene: TRBD1

CDR3nt: TGTGCCAGCAGGCAGGGGTTTGGCACAGATACGCAGTATTTT
CDR3aa: CASRQGFGTDTQYF
j_gene: TRBJ2-3
v_gene: TRBV28
abundance: .
d_gene: .

CDR3nt: TGCGCCAGCAGCCAAGACGGTCCCAGCGGGGGGAGTCGAGAGACCCAGTACTTC
CDR3aa: CASSQDGPSGGSRETQYF
j_gene: TRBJ2-5
v_gene: TRBV4-3
abundance: .
d_gene: TRBD2

CDR3nt: TGTGCCAGCAGCTTAACGGGGGTCGGAGCTTTCTTT
CDR3aa: CASSLTGVGAFF
j_gene: TRBJ1-1
v_gene: TRBV7-9
abundance: .
d_gene: .

CDR3nt: TGTGCCAGCAGCCAAAACCCCCCCGGACAGGGGTCAAAACTGTTTTTT
CDR3aa: CASSQNPPGQGSKLFF
j_gene: TRBJ1-4
v_gene: TRBV16
abundance: .
d_gene: TRBD1

CDR3nt: TGTGCCAGCAGTTACGACGTCCAAGAGACCCAGTACTTC
CDR3aa: CASSYDVQETQYF
j_gene: TRBJ2-5
v_gene: TRBV7-9
abundance: .
d_gene: .

CDR3nt: TGTGCCAGTAAACAGGGGAACACTGAAGCTTTCTTT
CDR3aa: CASKQGNTEAFF
j_gene: TRBJ1-1
v_gene: TRBV19
abundance: .
d_gene: .

CDR3nt: TGTGCCAGCAGTGTAAACACCGGGGAGCTGTTTTTT
CDR3aa: CASSVNTGELFF
j_gene: TRBJ2-2
v_gene: TRBV28
abundance: .
d_gene: .

CDR3nt: TGTGCCAGCAGCCCCCGGGACATCCCAGGGGAGCTGTTTTTT
CDR3aa: CASSPRDIPGELFF
j_gene: TRBJ2-2
v_gene: TRBV5-5
abundance: .
d_gene: .

CDR3nt: TGTGCCAGCAGCTCCGGGACAGGCACAGATACGCAGTATTTT
CDR3aa: CASSSGTGTDTQYF
j_gene: TRBJ2-3
v_gene: TRBV11-3
abundance: .
d_gene: TRBD1

CDR3nt: TGTGCCAGCAGTTCAATCAATCAGCCCCAGCATTTT
CDR3aa: CASSSINQPQHF
j_gene: TRBJ1-5
v_gene: TRBV6-6
abundance: once
d_gene: .

CDR3nt: TGTGCCAGCAGCGCAAGAGCCGGGACAGGGGGCCACGAGCAGTACTTC
CDR3aa: CASSARAGTGGHEQYF
j_gene: TRBJ2-7
v_gene: TRBV9
abundance: .
d_gene: TRBD1

CDR3nt: TGTGCCACCAGCAGTCAGTACGTCCCAAACTATGGCTACACCTTC
CDR3aa: CATSSQYVPNYGYTF
j_gene: TRBJ1-2
v_gene: TRBV15
abundance: .
d_gene: .

CDR3nt: TGTGCCAGCAGCTTAGCTGGGACAGGGAGCTACAATGAGCAGTTCTTC
CDR3aa: CASSLAGTGSYNEQFF
j_gene: TRBJ2-1
v_gene: TRBV7-8
abundance: .
d_gene: TRBD1

CDR3nt: TGTGCCAGCAGCTTAGGGGGCACATCAGATACGCAGTATTTT
CDR3aa: CASSLGGTSDTQYF
j_gene: TRBJ2-3
v_gene: TRBV7-2
abundance: .
d_gene: .

CDR3nt: TGTGCCAGCAGGGCAGGGACAGGGGAAGTGGTTGGCTACACCTTC
CDR3aa: CASRAGTGEVVGYTF
j_gene: TRBJ1-2
v_gene: TRBV2
abundance: .
d_gene: TRBD1

CDR3nt: TGTGCCAGCAGCTCCCACGCGGGGGTACAAGAGACCCAGTACTTC
CDR3aa: CASSSHAGVQETQYF
j_gene: TRBJ2-5
v_gene: TRBV9
abundance: .
d_gene: TRBD2

CDR3nt: TGTGCCAGCAGCCAGAAGGCAGGGACACTAAATTCACCCCTCCACTTT
CDR3aa: CASSQKAGTLNSPLHF
j_gene: TRBJ1-6
v_gene: TRBV4-2
abundance: .
d_gene: .

CDR3nt: TGTGCCAGCAGCTTAGTTGGGACTGGGGATACGCAGTATTTT
CDR3aa: CASSLVGTGDTQYF
j_gene: TRBJ2-3
v_gene: TRBV7-2
abundance: .
d_gene: .

CDR3nt: TGTGCCAGCACAGGACAGTATAGCAATCAGCCCCAGCATTTT
CDR3aa: CASTGQYSNQPQHF
j_gene: TRBJ1-5
v_gene: TRBV28
abundance: .
d_gene: .

CDR3nt: TGTGCCATCAGGGTGGGAGGGGACACTGAAGCTTTCTTT
CDR3aa: CAIRVGGDTEAFF
j_gene: TRBJ1-1
v_gene: TRBV10-3
abundance: .
d_gene: .

CDR3nt: TGTGCTAGTGCTCCCGGGGCGGGAGCGGAGGATACGCAGTATTTT
CDR3aa: CASAPGAGAEDTQYF
j_gene: TRBJ2-3
v_gene: TRBV12-5
abundance: few
d_gene: TRBD2

CDR3nt: TGTGCCAGCAGCTCGGGACTAGCGGGAGCCTACAATGAGCAGTTCTTC
CDR3aa: CASSSGLAGAYNEQFF
j_gene: TRBJ2-1
v_gene: TRBV7-8
abundance: .
d_gene: TRBD2